Below, one TCR beta chain is given with its context. Antigen unknown. This sample was included in a study of cytomegalovirus exposure and HLA in healthy donors. Study-wide results and limits: An apparent linkage of common viral pathogens to several of the most significant clusters emerged in a later analysis. The study flagged around 150 TCR beta chains as cytomegalovirus-associated.

13 Jbeta primers and 60 Vbeta primers were used for the PCR. The data were produced by immunoSEQ multiplex PCR, yet TCRdb's version contains in-frame clones alone and is incomplete. The table has tens of thousands of clones, less than 75% seen once. The CDR3 is 17 amino acids. V shed 0 bases and J shed 2 bases, with 14 bases lying between them. Germline V gene lookup returns CDR1 LGHNA and CDR2 YNFKEQ. Sequenced material: PBMCs. This clonotype was obtained from a woman aged 45-60 years in good health and CMV-seropositive. The chain joins TRBV4-2 to TRBJ2-1, with D perhaps matching TRBD1 (5 bases). DNA of the CDR3: TGTGCCAGCAGCCAAGATCTTATAGGGGATACCTACAATGAGCAGTTCTTC. The encoded protein is CASSQDLIGDTYNEQFF.